Given below is one TCR beta chain in context. CDR1 is MNHEY and CDR2 is SMNVEV in the germline V gene (reference sequence). V lost 5 bases, J lost 2 bases, and 3 bases stayed unmatched. The CDR3 spans 15 residues. Profiling relied on immunoSEQ multiplex PCR, and the TCRdb table lists in-frame clones only, not all of them. This sample yields some 100,000 clones, of which just over 90% are seen a single time; less than 10% belongs to the top ten. The data derive from a study of control samples from healthy donors and cancer patients. The source of this sequence is a man aged 18 to 35 in good health. V is TRBV27 and J is TRBJ1-5, with 10 positions matching TRBD1. The sample comprised blood. The CDR3: CASSPTGGRNQPQHF. The CDR3 DNA is TGTGCCAGCAGTCCGACAGGGGGCCGCAATCAGCCCCAGCATTTT.